The 22 T cell receptor beta chains listed next were all sequenced from one sample in a study of T-cell memory formation after mild COVID-19 listed by TCRdb under 2021. The library was made by 5' RACE. The reads were generated on an Illumina NovaSeq 6000. Using fastp trimming at Q25 and MiXCR clonotype assembly, TCRdb reanalyzed the public sequencing data and kept in-frame beta chains. Each entry merges the rows of one CDR3 protein and shows their most common DNA and genes. For this sample the table gives 350,000 to 450,000 distinct CDR3 sequences, of which about 24% were detected only once. The top ten clones comprise 8.8% of the sample. Sequenced sample: PBMCs or a T cell subset sorted from them (not recorded which). These receptors were obtained from an adult woman who had mild COVID-19 (a few samples of this study predate the infection). The sample titles of this study are shuffled in the database, so cell type and time point are left out; the donor was told from shared clones.

The chain uses TRBV5-5 and TRBJ2-1; the D gene is possibly TRBD2 (5 bases). The CDR3 extends over 15 amino acids. Per germline, CDR1 SGHKS and CDR2 YYEKEE (reference sequence). Deletions cut 4 bases from V and 3 bases from J, with 14 bases between. This CDR3 is CASSEGLANYNEQFF. Written as DNA, the CDR3 is TGTGCCAGCAGCGAGGGATTAGCCAACTACAATGAGCAGTTCTTC.

This chain uses TRBV7-2 with TRBJ1-1; weak D call: TRBD1 (5 bases). Germline V gene lookup returns CDR1 SGHTA and CDR2 FQGNSA. V lost 1 base to trimming and J lost 1 base, with 10 bases between them. The CDR3 sequence is 15 residues long. DNA for the CDR3: TGTGCCAGCAGCTTAGGGGGCACGACGAACACTGAAGCTTTCTTT. It codes for CASSLGGTTNTEAFF.

Worth noting for this clonotype: Germline and junction disagree at one end, which may indicate a read error. The chain combines TRBV7-2 with TRBJ1-1, with 7 bases that match TRBD1. The CDR3 is 15 amino acids. Germline V gives CDR1 SGHTA, CDR2 FQGNSA. The CDR3 loop reads CARSLTPTGIAEAFF. The CDR3 DNA is TGTGCCAGGAGCTTAACCCCGACAGGGATCGCTGAAGCTTTCTTT.

This sequence joins TRBV23-1 and TRBJ1-5, with a tentative D call TRBD1 (6 bases). TRBV23-1 is labeled an ORF, and its function is uncertain. The CDR3 has 14 residues. V lost 9 bases to trimming and J lost 6 bases, with 18 bases between them. The CDR3 DNA reads TGCGCCAGTCCCAAGGGGCAGGGGTTTCAGCCCCAGCATTTT. It is translated as CASPKGQGFQPQHF.

The chain carries TRBV7-2 and TRBJ2-3; D is unclear. Germline V gives CDR1 SGHTA, CDR2 FQGNSA. There are 17 residues in the CDR3. The V gene lost 0 bases and the J gene lost 4 bases, with 17 bases spanning the gap. The CDR3 nucleotides are TGTGCCAGCAGCTTAGCTCGTCTAGTGGGTTCCGCAGATACGCAGTATTTT. Translation gives CASSLARLVGSADTQYF.

V is TRBV6-5 and J is TRBJ1-2; 7 positions match TRBD1. The junction had 7 bases not matched to a gene; V was cut back by 7 bases and J by 2 bases. Per germline, CDR1 MNHEY and CDR2 SVGAGI. This CDR3 comprises 14 residues. The CDR3 bases are TGTGCCAGCAACCCGGGACAGACGAACTATGGCTACACCTTC. Its translation: CASNPGQTNYGYTF.

The chain employs TRBV6-5 and TRBJ1-5, with no clear D. Germline CDR1 reads MNHEY; CDR2 reads SVGAGI. The CDR3 runs 13 residues. Trimming stripped 2 bases from V and 6 bases from J, with 8 bases between. DNA of the CDR3: TGTGCCAGCAGTTACAGGGTTGGTCAGCCCCAGCATTTT. Amino acid sequence: CASSYRVGQPQHF.

This clonotype has more than one count but fewer than ten. As DNA, the CDR3 is TGTGCCAGCAGCTCGAGAACAGGGCCAGGGGCCAACGTCCTGACTTTC. Translated: CASSSRTGPGANVLTF. This chain joins TRBV7-9 and TRBJ2-6; D perhaps matches TRBD1 (6 bases). V lost 4 bases, J lost 4 bases, and 14 bases lay in between. This CDR3 spans 16 amino acids. Germline values: CDR1 SEHNR, CDR2 FQNEAQ (reference sequence).

The chain has TRBV5-1 and TRBJ2-7; TRBD2 aligns across 8 bases. The V segment lost 0 bases and the J segment 7 bases; nucleotides outside the gene matches: 9. CDR1 is SGHRS, CDR2 YFSETQ, per germline. This CDR3 has 15 amino acids. In nucleotides, the CDR3 is TGCGCCAGCAGCTTGGGTACTAGCGGCGCCCGTGAGCAGTACTTC. Protein sequence: CASSLGTSGAREQYF.

This clonotype was seen many times. The chain combines TRBV9 with TRBJ1-2; no definite D call. CDR1 is SGDLS and CDR2 is YYNGEE in the germline V gene. V gave up 4 bases and J gave up 5 bases, with 15 bases separating them. CDR3 size: 14 residues. The CDR3 sequence: CASSPSIGRYGYTF. Here the CDR3 DNA reads TGTGCCAGCAGCCCCTCTATTGGACGGTATGGCTACACCTTC.

This clonotype came up a few times. In nucleotides, the CDR3 is TGTGCCAGCAGCTTAGATTTTGGGACAACTGGGGCCAACGTCCTGACTTTC. Amino acid sequence: CASSLDFGTTGANVLTF. The chain employs TRBV11-2 and TRBJ2-6; perhaps TRBD1 as D (6 bases). The V end was cut by 0 bases, the J end by 2 bases, with 11 bases between. Germline V gene data show CDR1 as SGHAT and CDR2 as FQNNGV. The CDR3 contains 17 residues.

This clonotype appeared a few times. This chain links TRBV6-1 with TRBJ2-2; D remains ambiguous. Germline CDR1 is MNHNS and CDR2 is SASEGT. V was clipped by 4 bases and J by 7 bases, with 13 bases between them. This CDR3 comprises 14 residues. CDR3 DNA: TGTGCCAGCAGTGCCCCCTCCCTCGGCGGGGAGCTGTTTTTT. This encodes CASSAPSLGGELFF.

This clonotype was counted only a few times. The chain is built from TRBV27 and TRBJ1-1, with unresolved D. CDR3 length: 12 residues. Trimming took off 3 bases at V and 7 bases at J, with 9 bases between the two ends. Per germline, CDR1 MNHEY and CDR2 SMNVEV (reference sequence). The CDR3 protein is CASSFVRGEAFF. The CDR3 DNA follows: TGTGCCAGCAGTTTCGTCCGGGGTGAAGCTTTCTTT.

This clonotype has just a few counts. V usage is TRBV5-5 and J usage is TRBJ2-4; 8 bases map to TRBD2. Germline trimming cut 0 bases from V and 0 bases from J; bases unmatched to any gene: 5. Germline V CDR1 and CDR2: SGHKS, YYEKEE (reference sequence). This CDR3 is 17 amino acids long. This CDR3 reads CASSLVGSGEAKNIQYF. The CDR3 nucleotides read TGTGCCAGCAGCTTGGTTGGTAGCGGGGAAGCCAAAAACATTCAGTACTTC.

CDR3 in amino acids: CASSHSGTDVQGAFF. In DNA, the CDR3 is TGCGCCAGCAGCCATAGCGGGACAGACGTGCAGGGAGCTTTCTTT. This chain connects TRBV4-1 to TRBJ1-1; 7 bases fit TRBD1. This CDR3 is built from 15 residues. V trimming: 3 bases; J trimming: 10 bases; junction bases outside the gene matches: 14. Germline assignment: CDR1 MGHRA and CDR2 YSYEKL.

The rearrangement uses TRBV6-5 and TRBJ1-5; no firm D call. This CDR3 is 16 amino acids long. The germline V and J ends were trimmed by 5 bases and 4 bases, with 18 bases remaining between them. In germline, CDR1 is MNHEY, CDR2 SVGAGI. The CDR3 loop reads CASSRSTGLGNQPQHF. CDR3 nucleotide sequence: TGTGCCAGCAGTCGCTCTACGGGGTTGGGGAATCAGCCCCAGCATTTT.

This clonotype was counted a few times. J is TRBJ2-1 and V is TRBV19, with 9 positions matching TRBD2. J gave up 1 base and V 8 bases, and 6 bases lay outside the gene matches. Germline values: CDR1 LNHDA, CDR2 SQIVND (reference sequence). The CDR3 totals 15 residues. The CDR3 sequence is CASGLARGSYNEQFF. The DNA of the CDR3 is TGTGCCAGTGGACTAGCGAGGGGTTCCTACAATGAGCAGTTCTTC.

The chain employs TRBV19 and TRBJ1-4, with a possible D match to TRBD1 (6 bases). The CDR3 contains 15 residues. V lost 7 bases to trimming and J lost 4 bases, with 16 bases between them. CDR1 is LNHDA, CDR2 SQIVND, per germline (reference sequence). CDR3: CASISGTSGNEKLFF. DNA of the CDR3: TGTGCCAGTATAAGCGGGACATCTGGTAATGAAAAACTGTTTTTT.

A few counts support this clonotype. The chain uses TRBV7-2 and TRBJ2-1, with D maybe TRBD2 (5 bases). This CDR3 is built from 15 residues. Germline CDR1 reads SGHTA; CDR2 reads FQGNSA. V was cut by 0 bases and J by 3 bases, with 9 bases left in between. The CDR3, as DNA: TGTGCCAGCAGCTTAGCCGGGAAGATCTACAATGAGCAGTTCTTC. Translated, it gives CASSLAGKIYNEQFF.

In this sample, this clonotype turned up a few times. V gene TRBV2 combines with J gene TRBJ2-7; a possible D gene is TRBD2 (7 bases). CDR1 and CDR2 (germline): SNHLY, FYNNEI. The CDR3 spans 12 residues. V lost 8 bases and J lost 3, with 11 bases in between. This CDR3 reads CASGGALYEQYF. In DNA, the CDR3 is TGTGCCAGCGGGGGGGCCCTCTACGAGCAGTACTTC.

This clonotype has only a few counts. The chain links TRBV12-3 or TRBV12-4 to TRBJ1-5; D not resolved. The CDR3 length is 13 residues. V lost 5 bases and J 0 bases, leaving 5 bases between the germline ends. DNA of the CDR3: TGTGCCAGCAGTCAAAGTAGCAATCAGCCCCAGCATTTT. Encoded protein: CASSQSSNQPQHF.

The J gene is TRBJ2-5, the V gene TRBV7-2; TRBD1 matches at 9 bases. CDR3 size: 15 residues. Germline CDR1 SGHTA, CDR2 FQGNSA. V was clipped by 5 bases and J by 5 bases; unmatched bases: 9. The DNA of the CDR3 is TGTGCCAGCAGCCAAGACAGGGGGATTTTGGAGACCCAGTACTTC. Its translation is CASSQDRGILETQYF. The full variable domain, rest sourced from reference TRBV7-2 and TRBJ2-5, is GAGVSQSPSNKVTEKGKDVELRCDPISGHTALYWYRQSLGQGLEFLIYFQGNSAPDKSGLPSDRFSAERTGGSVSTLTIQRTQQEDSAVYLCASSQDRGILETQYFGPGTRLLVL.